The 8 T cell receptor beta chains below come from one sample, sequenced in a study of blood T cell repertoires in COVID-19. Here immunoSEQ multiplex PCR was the method, and the copy in TCRdb shows in-frame clones only, minus some. Of 130,000 to 150,000 clones in the sample, 80% to 90% were seen once. Sequenced sample: peripheral blood. These receptor sequences come from a woman in her fifties or sixties with acute or convalescent COVID-19.

The chain links TRBV18 to TRBJ1-6, with 7 nucleotides matching TRBD1. Germline V gene data show CDR1 as KGHSH and CDR2 as LQKENI. The CDR3 loop spans 15 amino acids. The ends lost 5 bases at V and 5 bases at J; junction bases unmatched: 6. CDR3 region: CASSFGQADNSPLHF. The CDR3 DNA reads TGTGCCAGCTCATTCGGACAGGCAGATAATTCACCCCTCCACTTT.

The V gene is TRBV12-3 or TRBV12-4, the J gene TRBJ2-1, with D possibly TRBD2 on 5 matching bases. The CDR3 length is 12 residues. V lost 4 bases and J lost 10, with 11 bases in between. The CDR3 coding sequence is TGTGCCAGCAGTTCGGGGTCCTTAGAGCAGTTCTTC. Protein product: CASSSGSLEQFF.

The gene calls are TRBV7-2 and TRBJ1-1; D is perhaps TRBD1 (6 bases). Trimming pared 3 bases from V and 10 bases from J, leaving 15 bases between. This CDR3 comprises 13 residues. Germline V gives CDR1 SGHTA, CDR2 FQGNSA. CDR3 sequence (DNA): TGTGCCAGCAGCTTCCGAACAGGGCCTTTAGCTTTCTTT. Protein sequence: CASSFRTGPLAFF.

V and J are TRBV3-1 (or the pseudogene TRBV3-2) and TRBJ2-7; perhaps TRBD2 as D (6 bases). CDR3 length: 13 residues. CDR1 LGHDT and CDR2 YNNKEL come from the germline V gene (reference sequence). The V and J ends lost 4 bases and 6 bases respectively, with 13 bases between them. The CDR3 sequence: CASSPGLPFEQYF. CDR3 in DNA: TGTGCCAGCAGCCCGGGACTCCCCTTCGAGCAGTACTTC.

This clone was recorded only once. The V and J genes are TRBV14 and TRBJ1-1; D remains ambiguous. Trimming cost V 3 bases and J 2 bases, with 4 bases left between them. The CDR3 covers 12 residues. Germline CDR1 and CDR2: SGHDN and FVKESK. The CDR3 DNA is TGTGCCAGCAGCCAGTTAAACACTGAAGCTTTCTTT. Translation: CASSQLNTEAFF.

The rearrangement uses TRBV7-2 and TRBJ2-3, with TRBD2 identical over 12 bases. In germline, CDR1 is SGHTA, CDR2 FQGNSA. CDR3 length: 17 residues. Trimming took 3 bases from V and 5 from J; bases not matched to a gene: 9. CDR3 DNA sequence: TGTGCCAGCAGCTTTACTAGCGGGGGGCAAGTGGGAGATACGCAGTATTTT. Translation gives CASSFTSGGQVGDTQYF.

CDR3 bases: TGTGCCAGCACCTTGGACAGGGGGCACGGAAACACCATATATTTT. Protein product: CASTLDRGHGNTIYF. The chain is built from TRBV6-5 and TRBJ1-3, with 11 bases aligning to TRBD1. Per germline, CDR1 MNHEY and CDR2 SVGAGI. J gave up 4 bases and V 7 bases, and 6 bases lay outside the gene matches. The CDR3 sequence is 15 residues long.

The V call is TRBV6-5, the J call TRBJ1-2, with 8 nucleotides matching TRBD1. The germline gives CDR1 MNHEY, CDR2 SVGAGI. After removal of 5 bases from V and 4 bases from J, the junction contained 3 bases not matched to a gene. The CDR3 consists of 13 residues. CDR3 amino acids: CASSRTGTYGYTF. CDR3 DNA: TGTGCCAGCAGTCGGACAGGGACCTATGGCTACACCTTC.